One sample yielded the 28 T cell receptor beta chains listed below, sequenced in a study of human T cells and chemical hapten exposure. TCRdb redid the calling of the RACE reads with MiXCR, one entry per CDR3 protein. The sample has more than 75,000 distinct CDR3 sequences, about a tenth seen once; the top ten hold approximately 2.3%. Sample time point: patch test 2, 6 weeks after DPC sensitization. Regarding treatment: therapeutic diphenylcyclopropenone sensitization with weekly scalp DPC. The starting material was whole blood, obtained in connection with sensitization to the hapten diphenylcyclopropenone (DPC). The receptors were sampled from a woman aged 25 to 39 with alopecia areata. Some clones in this sample may be carry-over from other donors' samples.

This clonotype was counted many times. This sequence joins TRBV29-1 and TRBJ1-1; D uncertain. The CDR3 consists of 12 residues. V gave up 5 bases and J gave up 6 bases, with 13 bases separating them. Looked up from germline, CDR1 is SQVTM and CDR2 is ANQGSEA. The CDR3 DNA reads as TGCAGCGTTCAGGAAGGAAGGGCTGAAGCTTTCTTT. Protein: CSVQEGRAEAFF. The variable domain in full, with the rest retrieved from reference TRBV29-1 and TRBJ1-1, is SAVISQKPSRDICQRGTSLTIQCQVDSQVTMMFWYRQQPGQSLTLIATANQGSEATYESGFVIDKFPISRPNLTFSTLTVSNMSPEDSSIYLCSVQEGRAEAFFGQGTRLTVV.

With respect to this clonotype: Given a much more abundant clone one base away, this may be a read error. The chain links TRBV5-4 to TRBJ2-5; 15 nucleotides agree with TRBD2. The CDR3 runs to 17 residues. Germline-derived CDR1 and CDR2 are SGHNT and YYREEE (reference sequence). The V gene end was trimmed by 4 bases and the J gene end by 4 bases; junction bases not matched to a gene: 8. The CDR3 loop is CASSPGLAGGVRETQYF. The CDR3 nucleotides are TGTGCCAGCAGCCCGGGACTAGCGGGGGGCGTCCGAGAGACCCAGTACTTC.

The rearrangement links TRBV7-8 to TRBJ2-5; 8 bases line up with TRBD1. Germline V gene data show CDR1 as SGHVS and CDR2 as FQNEAQ. The CDR3 loop spans 17 amino acids. After removal of 0 bases from V and 0 bases from J, the junction contained 6 bases not matched to a gene. CDR3 nucleotide sequence: TGTGCCAGCAGCTTAGCGAAGACAGGGGCGTACCAAGAGACCCAGTACTTC. Amino acid sequence: CASSLAKTGAYQETQYF.

V and J are TRBV20-1 and TRBJ2-5; D is unclear. The CDR3 loop spans 12 amino acids. Germline loops: CDR1 DFQATT, CDR2 SNEGSKA (reference sequence). V lost 4 bases, J lost 0 bases, and 6 bases lay in between. This chain's CDR3 is CSATANQETQYF. The CDR3 region has the DNA TGCAGTGCTACTGCCAACCAAGAGACCCAGTACTTC.

The chain recombines TRBV27 with TRBJ2-7; possibly TRBD2 for D (5 bases). Between the trimmed V and J ends, which lost 6 bases and 4 bases, there was a span of 10 bases. Germline V gene sequence: CDR1 MNHEY, CDR2 SMNVEV (reference sequence). This CDR3 has 12 residues. CDR3 sequence reads: CASRGLGYEQYF. The CDR3 DNA reads TGTGCCAGCAGAGGACTGGGGTACGAGCAGTACTTC.

This CDR3 is CASSRSGRNNQPQHF. CDR3 sequence (DNA): TGTGCCAGCAGTCGGTCAGGTAGAAATAATCAGCCCCAGCATTTT. The chain is built from TRBV12-3 or TRBV12-4 and TRBJ1-5, with D unresolved. The germline V and J ends were trimmed by 5 bases and 4 bases, with 15 bases remaining between them. The CDR3 has 15 residues.

In this sample, this clonotype turned up a few times. This chain links TRBV12-3 or TRBV12-4 with TRBJ2-2; no definite D call. This CDR3 has 14 amino acids. With 9 bases removed from V and 1 base from J, the gap between germline ends came to 12 bases. In nucleotides, the CDR3 is TGTGCCAGTACGAGAAGTAGGAACACCGGGGAGCTGTTTTTT. It yields the protein CASTRSRNTGELFF.

The chain is built from TRBV29-1 and TRBJ2-2, with D possibly being TRBD1 (6 bases). The germline V gene has CDR1 SQVTM and CDR2 ANQGSEA. V was shortened by 6 bases and J by 0 bases, with 11 bases between the two germline ends. The CDR3 is made up of 14 amino acids. This CDR3 is CSVKQGPNTGELFF. The CDR3 DNA sequence: TGCAGCGTAAAACAGGGACCGAACACCGGGGAGCTGTTTTTT.

The table lists this clonotype with many counts. The CDR3 DNA is TGTGCCAGCAGCTTGGCTTCAGGGGGTAATTCACCCCTCCACTTT. This gives the protein CASSLASGGNSPLHF. The V call is TRBV5-4, the J call TRBJ1-6, with 7 bases that match TRBD1. Germline trimming cut 0 bases from V and 6 bases from J; bases unmatched to any gene: 3. The CDR3 runs to 15 residues. Germline V CDR1 and CDR2: SGHNT, YYREEE (reference sequence).

This clonotype was picked up a small number of times. This rearrangement joins TRBV12-3 or TRBV12-4 to TRBJ2-5; 8 bases align to TRBD2. The CDR3 runs 15 residues. V dropped 8 bases and J dropped 1; count of bases not matched to a gene: 9. CDR3 coding DNA: TGTGCCAGCGGGTATCTAGCGGGTGGCCAAGAGACCCAGTACTTC. This codes for CASGYLAGGQETQYF.

The V gene is TRBV6-5, the J gene TRBJ2-7; D not certain. The CDR3 is 13 amino acids. Trimming cost V 5 bases and J 2 bases, with 10 bases left between them. The germline V gene has CDR1 MNHEY and CDR2 SVGAGI. In nucleotides, the CDR3 is TGTGCCAGCAGTAGGGCAGGTGCCTACGAGCAGTACTTC. Its translation is CASSRAGAYEQYF.

This clonotype has ten or more counts. The chain carries TRBV6-2 or TRBV6-3 and TRBJ2-1; TRBD2 matches 8 bases. Germline assignment: CDR1 MNHEY and CDR2 SVGEGT. With 2 bases clipped from V and 6 bases from J, the junction kept 6 bases outside the gene matches. This CDR3 has 15 residues. Written as DNA, the CDR3 is TGTGCCAGCAGTTACGGGGGGACTAGAGTCAATGAGCAGTTCTTC. This codes for CASSYGGTRVNEQFF.

This clonotype was seen ten or more times. This chain uses TRBV14 with TRBJ1-1; TRBD1 is a possible D gene (5 bases). The V gene's germline CDR1 is SGHDN and CDR2 FVKESK. Trimming took off 1 base at V and 5 bases at J, with 11 bases between the two ends. The CDR3 covers 14 residues. The CDR3: CASSQVAGRTEAFF. CDR3 nucleotide sequence: TGTGCCAGCAGCCAAGTTGCAGGGAGGACTGAAGCTTTCTTT.

This clonotype was found many times. This chain joins TRBV6-6 and TRBJ1-1; 8 nucleotides agree with TRBD1. In germline, CDR1 is MNHNY, CDR2 SVGAGI (reference sequence). The CDR3 loop spans 14 amino acids. V lost 6 bases and J lost 5; bases outside the gene matches: 8. The CDR3 region is CASRRTGRETEAFF. CDR3 in DNA: TGTGCCAGCAGAAGGACAGGGAGGGAGACTGAAGCTTTCTTT.

Ten or more counts support this clonotype. The chain employs TRBV5-1 and TRBJ2-3; 8 bases match TRBD1. V dropped 5 bases and J dropped 3; count of bases not matched to a gene: 5. Germline CDR1 SGHRS, CDR2 YFSETQ. This CDR3 has 14 amino acids. The DNA of the CDR3 is TGCGCCAGCAGTGCAGGACAGGGAACAGATACGCAGTATTTT. This gives the protein CASSAGQGTDTQYF.

This clonotype was recorded at least ten times. The chain links TRBV27 to TRBJ2-5; D gene ambiguous. The CDR3 consists of 13 residues. Germline lookup yields CDR1 MNHEY and CDR2 SMNVEV (reference sequence). With 3 bases removed from V and 2 bases from J, the gap between germline ends came to 7 bases. CDR3 in DNA: TGTGCCAGCAGTTTGCAGGTTCAAGAGACCCAGTACTTC. It translates to CASSLQVQETQYF.

There are a few counts of this clonotype. V and J are TRBV3-1 and TRBJ2-7, with TRBD1 matching 8 bases. The CDR3 runs 13 residues. CDR1 is LGHDT, CDR2 YNNKEL, per germline (reference sequence). V shed 8 bases and J 2 bases; nucleotides not matched to a gene: 5. CDR3 sequence: CASSGTGTYEQYF. The CDR3 nucleotides read TGTGCCAGCTCCGGGACAGGTACCTACGAGCAGTACTTC.

The V call is TRBV18, the J call TRBJ1-6, with no clear D. Germline V CDR1 and CDR2: KGHSH, LQKENI. This CDR3 spans 15 amino acids. Trimming cost V 3 bases and J 7 bases, with 13 bases left between them. CDR3 sequence: CASSPSPGPNSPLHF. In DNA form, the CDR3 reads TGTGCCAGCTCACCTTCTCCGGGCCCCAATTCACCCCTCCACTTT.

There are many counts of this clonotype. The genes are TRBV5-5 and TRBJ2-2; TRBD1 aligns across 7 bases. V gave up 2 bases and J gave up 0 bases; unmatched junction bases: 4. CDR1 is SGHKS and CDR2 is YYEKEE in the germline V gene (reference sequence). CDR3 length equals 16 residues. This CDR3 reads CASSLPGGSNTGELFF. CDR3 nucleotide sequence: TGTGCCAGCAGCTTACCAGGGGGTTCGAACACCGGGGAGCTGTTTTTT.

This chain links TRBV5-1 with TRBJ1-1, with no clear D. Germline V gene lookup returns CDR1 SGHRS and CDR2 YFSETQ. The CDR3 covers 13 residues. V lost 8 bases and J 1 base, leaving 12 bases between the germline ends. CDR3 sequence: CASYSWGNTEAFF. The CDR3 coding sequence is TGCGCCAGTTACTCCTGGGGGAACACTGAAGCTTTCTTT.

This clonotype was picked up many times. The V gene is TRBV4-3, the J gene TRBJ2-3; TRBD2 might be the D (6 bases). The germline V gene encodes CDR1 LGHNA and CDR2 YSLEER. V dropped 0 bases and J dropped 4 bases, with 11 bases sitting between them. This CDR3 contains 15 residues. The CDR3 sequence: CASSQDAGRSDTQYF. CDR3 in DNA: TGCGCCAGCAGCCAAGACGCGGGGAGGTCAGATACGCAGTATTTT.

This clonotype was recorded many times. The chain couples TRBV29-1 to TRBJ2-5, with TRBD2 identical over 13 bases. The CDR3 is 13 amino acids. V gave up 6 bases and J gave up 3 bases; unmatched junction bases: 1. The germline gives CDR1 SQVTM, CDR2 ANQGSEA. This CDR3 reads CSVTSGREETQYF. The CDR3 bases are TGCAGCGTAACTAGCGGGAGGGAAGAGACCCAGTACTTC.

As regards this clonotype: A single base separates this from a much larger clone, so it may be a read error. The genes are TRBV27 and TRBJ2-1; tentatively, D is TRBD1 or TRBD2 (5 bases each). Looked up from germline, CDR1 is MNHEY and CDR2 is SMNVEV (reference sequence). This CDR3 spans 15 amino acids. The CDR3 spells CTSKIPGRGYNEQFF. The DNA of the CDR3 is TGTACCAGCAAAATCCCGGGGCGCGGATACAATGAGCAGTTCTTC.

This clonotype has ten or more counts. The chain recombines TRBV12-3 or TRBV12-4 with TRBJ1-4; D gene ambiguous. The CDR3 consists of 12 residues. V lost 3 bases, J lost 13 bases, and 12 bases lay in between. CDR3 in amino acids: CASSFDGEGLFF. CDR3 nucleotide sequence: TGTGCCAGCAGTTTTGATGGGGAGGGACTGTTTTTT.

This clonotype was picked up many times. V gene TRBV7-9 combines with J gene TRBJ2-7, with 9 bases fitting TRBD1. This CDR3 comprises 15 residues. Unmatched junction bases numbered 11, after V lost 5 bases and J lost 6 bases. In germline, CDR1 is SEHNR, CDR2 FQNEAQ (reference sequence). The CDR3 bases are TGTGCCAGCAGCCGACAGGGACAGGGCACCCCCGAGCAGTACTTC. Protein sequence: CASSRQGQGTPEQYF.

This clonotype has a count of ten or more. The chain links TRBV6-2 or TRBV6-3 to TRBJ1-1, with D maybe TRBD1 (6 bases). The CDR3 is 11 amino acids. Germline loops: CDR1 MNHEY, CDR2 SVGEGT. V lost 6 bases, J lost 9 bases, and 11 bases lay in between. The CDR3 region has the DNA TGTGCCAGCAGGACAGGCGCCCAAGCTTTCTTT. Translation: CASRTGAQAFF.

In this sample, this clonotype turned up a few times. This sequence joins TRBV29-1 and TRBJ1-1; TRBD1 might be the D (5 bases). Germline V gives CDR1 SQVTM, CDR2 ANQGSEA. The V end was cut by 8 bases, the J end by 5 bases, with 21 bases between. CDR3 length: 14 residues. CDR3: CSSNVVGAGTEAFF. CDR3 DNA sequence: TGCAGCTCAAATGTGGTAGGGGCCGGGACTGAAGCTTTCTTT.

This clonotype was counted at least ten times. J is TRBJ2-3 and V is TRBV9; D is unclear. V dropped 3 bases and J dropped 7 bases, with 18 bases sitting between them. CDR1 and CDR2 (germline): SGDLS, YYNGEE. This CDR3 region has 15 residues. For the CDR3, the DNA is TGTGCCAGCAGCGACGGACCGAACCCGGCTAATACGCAGTATTTT. Translating gives CASSDGPNPANTQYF.